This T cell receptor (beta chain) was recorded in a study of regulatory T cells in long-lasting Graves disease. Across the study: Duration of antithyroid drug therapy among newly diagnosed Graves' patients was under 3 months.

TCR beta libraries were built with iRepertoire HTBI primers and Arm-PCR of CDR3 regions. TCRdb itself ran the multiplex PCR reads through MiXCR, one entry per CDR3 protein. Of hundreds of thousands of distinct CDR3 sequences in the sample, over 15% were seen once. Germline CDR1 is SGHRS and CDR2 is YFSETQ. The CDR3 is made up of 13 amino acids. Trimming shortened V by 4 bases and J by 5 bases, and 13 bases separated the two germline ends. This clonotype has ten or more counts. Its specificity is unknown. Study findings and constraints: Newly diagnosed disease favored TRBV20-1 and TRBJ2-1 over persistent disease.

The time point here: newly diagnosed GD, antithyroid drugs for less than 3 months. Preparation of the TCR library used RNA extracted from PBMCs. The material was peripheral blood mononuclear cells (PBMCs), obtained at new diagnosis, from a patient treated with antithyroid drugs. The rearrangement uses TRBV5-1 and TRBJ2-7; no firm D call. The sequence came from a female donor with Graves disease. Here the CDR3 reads CASSVPGSHEQYF. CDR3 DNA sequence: TGCGCCAGCAGCGTGCCAGGATCCCACGAGCAGTACTTC.